The T cell receptor (beta chain) under discussion was sequenced for a study of T cell responses to AZD1222 COVID-19 vaccine. On this clone itself: Its target is unknown.

Germline CDR1 reads MGHDK; CDR2 reads SYGVNS. The V and J ends lost 1 base and 6 bases respectively, with 22 bases between them. The CDR3 consists of 18 residues. Study-wide findings and caveats: The reported proportion of spike-specific TCRs targeting unmutated variant regions was nearly half. The number of AZD1222 recipients seropositive at baseline was only five to seven.

Profiling relied on immunoSEQ multiplex PCR, and the TCRdb table lists in-frame clones only, not all of them. There are about 83,000 clones in the sample; 75% to 95% occur only once, and roughly 4.8% lies in the top ten. The TCR sequence derives from an adult in good health. This specimen was peripheral blood, taken on day 0 of MenACWY control vaccination. V and J are TRBV25-1 and TRBJ1-5; possibly TRBD1 for D (6 bases). CDR3 in amino acids: CASSEFCRHREMRQPQHF. The CDR3 region has the DNA TGTGCCAGCAGTGAATTCTGCCGTCACAGGGAGATGCGTCAGCCCCAGCATTTT.